This T cell receptor (beta chain) was documented in a study of Graves' ophthalmopathy and Graves' hyperthyroidism listed by TCRdb under 2018. With respect to the entire study: Peripheral blood samples were taken at the time of initial diagnosis, before any treatment was given. The study used TCR beta repertoire signatures to distinguish Graves' ophthalmopathy from Graves' hyperthyroidism and to predict progression to ophthalmopathy. In total, some 140 blood samples were TCR-sequenced: some 43 ophthalmopathy, under 80 hyperthyroidism and about 17 hyperthyroidism-to-ophthalmopathy patients. A discovery set of 90 to 100 patients (43 ophthalmopathy, 57 stable hyperthyroidism) was enrolled to explore V-J signatures distinguishing ophthalmopathy from hyperthyroidism. The independent validation cohort included 18 to 20 hyperthyroidism patients plus 17 patients who later progressed from hyperthyroidism to ophthalmopathy. In over 5 hyperthyroidism patients, the T-cell repertoire of thyroid tissue was compared with the T-cell repertoire of blood. Following sample collection, hyperthyroidism patients were given methimazole at a starting dose of 30 mg daily, and ophthalmopathy patients were given high-dose intravenous methylprednisolone.

TCR beta CDR3 regions were amplified from RNA transcripts for repertoire sequencing. A first-round RT-PCR used HTBI primers with the Qiagen OneStep RT-PCR kit, followed by a second-round multiplex PCR, size selection and purification. Libraries were sequenced paired-end with 100 bp reads on an Illumina HiSeq2000. The published analysis was carried out like this. SOAPnuke was used to process the reads, removing any read that contained adapters or uncalled bases, had a mean Phred below 15, or lacked an exact match to the constant primer or identifier. COPE v1.2.5 was used to merge the high-quality paired reads. Clonotypes were defined as unique nucleotide sequences and were aligned to IMGT TRB V, D and J references using MiTCR v1.1. The analysis was limited to V-J combinations with a frequency above 0.0001, which together covered over 99% of the repertoires. A TCR clonal expansion and chaos score per V-J combination was defined as the ratio of F50 clonal expansion to chaos observed in the TCRdist matrix. Features were reduced by Welch's t-statistics and random forest to over 10 V-J combinations, which fed a naive Bayes classifier. The Morisita-Horn index was used to measure how similar the thyroid and blood repertoires were. The raw public data were reprocessed by TCRdb itself: fastp quality trimming at Q25, MiXCR clonotype calling, in-frame beta chains only. Each CDR3 protein gets just one entry, which takes the most common genes and DNA from the rows behind it. The V and J calls come from TCRdb's annotation, not from the publication. The sample table lists roughly 300,000 distinct CDR3 sequences, roughly 15% of them with a count of one. The top ten clones comprise approximately 13% of the sample.

Trimming takes 1 base off V and 6 bases off J; junction bases not matched to a gene: 8. Taken from cysteine to phenylalanine, the CDR3 has 15 residues. Solely the CDR3 DNA is kept, with 45 bases framed from the first base. Via the germline V gene, CDR1 is MGHRA and CDR2 YSYEKL. This clonotype occurred many times. It has no known antigen specificity. Nothing much larger sits one base from this clone, and base qualities are not available. Ophthalmopathy patients had moderately to severely active disease, Clinical Activity Score of at least 3, NOSPECS grade of at least 4, and disease duration under 3 months. Patients with other autoimmune diseases, uncontrolled infections, pregnancy or lactation were excluded. Diagnosis relied on clinical symptoms, serum thyroxine, TRAb, thyroid ultrasound and orbital computed tomography. Using Ficoll-Paque density gradient centrifugation, PBMCs were isolated from roughly 9.2 ml of fresh peripheral blood. Trizol reagent was used to extract the total RNA, and its quality was then checked on an Agilent 2100 Bioanalyzer.

Beyond this particular receptor, the publication reports: Among expanded thyroid clonotypes with frequency above 0.001, most also showed up in blood, which suggests that blood repertoires may reflect the thyroid immune response. In validation, the model predicted ophthalmopathy progression with 55% to 71% sensitivity and roughly 72% specificity; 12 predicted patients were CT-confirmed with GO in a median of 6.5 months. No statistical method was used to set the sample size in advance, and the investigators knew which group each participant was assigned to. The 13-signature model separated ophthalmopathy from stable hyperthyroidism with 85% to 90% sensitivity and 81.08% specificity in cross-validation, and 80%/75% in the test set.

Recombination linked TRBV4-1 to TRBJ2-5; 7 bases in between match TRBD1. What was sequenced was peripheral blood. This clonotype was obtained from an adult man with Graves' ophthalmopathy. The DNA is TGCGCCAGCAGCCAAGTGGGGGACAGTCGCAAGACCCAGTACTTC. Its translation is CASSQVGDSRKTQYF.